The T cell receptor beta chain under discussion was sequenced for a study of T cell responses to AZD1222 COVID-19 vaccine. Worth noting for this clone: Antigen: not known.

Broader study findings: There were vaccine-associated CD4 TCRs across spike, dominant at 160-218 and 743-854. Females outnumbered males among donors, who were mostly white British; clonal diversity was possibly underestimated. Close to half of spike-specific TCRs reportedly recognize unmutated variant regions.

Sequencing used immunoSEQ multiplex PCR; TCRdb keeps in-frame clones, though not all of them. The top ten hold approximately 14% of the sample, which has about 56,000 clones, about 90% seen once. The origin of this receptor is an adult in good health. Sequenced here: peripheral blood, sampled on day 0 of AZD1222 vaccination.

The CDR3 is CAWRPGPNSPLHF. The CDR3, as DNA: TGTGCCTGGAGGCCGGGGCCCAATTCACCCCTCCACTTT. V and J are TRBV30 and TRBJ1-6; possibly TRBD1 for D (5 bases). The CDR3 extends over 13 amino acids. Deletions cut 3 bases from V and 7 bases from J, with 10 bases between. Germline V lookup: CDR1 GTSNPN, CDR2 SVGIG (reference sequence).